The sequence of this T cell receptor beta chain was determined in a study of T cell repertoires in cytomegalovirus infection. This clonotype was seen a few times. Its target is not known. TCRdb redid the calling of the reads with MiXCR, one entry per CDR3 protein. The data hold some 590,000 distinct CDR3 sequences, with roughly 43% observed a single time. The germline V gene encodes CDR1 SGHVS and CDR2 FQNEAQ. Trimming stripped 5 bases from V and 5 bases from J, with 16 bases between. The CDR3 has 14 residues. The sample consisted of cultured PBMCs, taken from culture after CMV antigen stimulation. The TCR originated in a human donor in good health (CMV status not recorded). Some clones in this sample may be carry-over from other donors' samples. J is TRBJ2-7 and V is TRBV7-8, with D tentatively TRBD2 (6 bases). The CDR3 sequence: CASSPPGTGDEQYF. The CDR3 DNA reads TGTGCCAGCAGCCCCCCAGGGACGGGGGACGAGCAGTACTTC.